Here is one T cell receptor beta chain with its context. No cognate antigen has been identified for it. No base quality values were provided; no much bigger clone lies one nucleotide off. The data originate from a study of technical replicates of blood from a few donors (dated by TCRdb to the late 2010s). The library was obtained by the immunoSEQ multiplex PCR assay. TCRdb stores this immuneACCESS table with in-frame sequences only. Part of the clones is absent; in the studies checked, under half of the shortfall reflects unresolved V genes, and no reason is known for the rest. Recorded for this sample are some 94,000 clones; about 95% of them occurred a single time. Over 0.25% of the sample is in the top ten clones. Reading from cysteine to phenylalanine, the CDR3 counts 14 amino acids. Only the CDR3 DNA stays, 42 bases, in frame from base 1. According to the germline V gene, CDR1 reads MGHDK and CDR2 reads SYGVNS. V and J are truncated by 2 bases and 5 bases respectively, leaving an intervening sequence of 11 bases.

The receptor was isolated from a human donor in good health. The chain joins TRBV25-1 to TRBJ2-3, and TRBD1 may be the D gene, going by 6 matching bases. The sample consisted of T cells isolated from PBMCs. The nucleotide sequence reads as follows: TGTGCCAGCAGTGAAGGAAAACAGGGAGATACGCAGTATTTT. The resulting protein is CASSEGKQGDTQYF.